Shown below are 10 T cell receptor beta chains from a single sample sequenced in a study of PD-1 blockade in classical Hodgkin lymphoma. Produced via immunoSEQ multiplex PCR; TCRdb's table is partial and in-frame only. The sample lists roughly 92,000 clones, roughly 89% seen once, with less than 3.5% in the top ten. No patient escaped relapse after autologous stem cell transplantation, and brentuximab vedotin exposure varied. Sequenced here: peripheral blood mononuclear cells (PBMCs), sampled at baseline. These receptors all stem from a human donor with classical Hodgkin lymphoma.

J is TRBJ2-5 and V is TRBV11-2; the match to TRBD2 covers 7 bases. The CDR3 spans 16 residues. Looked up from germline, CDR1 is SGHAT and CDR2 is FQNNGV. V was clipped by 1 base and J by 2 bases; unmatched bases: 7. CDR3 in amino acids: CASSLGPGGRQETQYF. The CDR3 nucleotides read TGTGCCAGCAGCTTAGGTCCGGGAGGTAGGCAAGAGACCCAGTACTTC.

This clone has just one count. The V call is TRBV5-1, the J call TRBJ2-7; 7 bases match TRBD1. Germline V gene sequence: CDR1 SGHRS, CDR2 YFSETQ. The CDR3 runs 14 residues. V shed 2 bases, J shed 5 bases, and the junction held 7 bases outside the gene matches. CDR3 in DNA: TGCGCCAGCAGCTTCTACAGGGGTACCGACGAGCAGTACTTC. Its protein is CASSFYRGTDEQYF. The full variable domain, completed using reference TRBV5-1 and TRBJ2-7, is KAGVTQTPRYLIKTRGQQVTLSCSPISGHRSVSWYQQTPGQGLQFLFEYFSETQRNKGNFPGRFSGRQFSNSRSEMNVSTLELGDSALYLCASSFYRGTDEQYFGPGTRLTVT.

This chain links TRBV10-3 with TRBJ2-3; D is ambiguous. Deletions cut 7 bases from V and 0 bases from J, with 11 bases between. Germline assignment: CDR1 ENHRY and CDR2 SYGVKD. This CDR3 is built from 14 residues. The DNA of the CDR3 is TGTGCCATCAACGCGGATATTAGCACAGATACGCAGTATTTT. Amino acid sequence: CAINADISTDTQYF.

The chain links TRBV5-4 to TRBJ2-3, with D tentatively TRBD1 (5 bases). Germline lookup yields CDR1 SGHNT and CDR2 YYREEE (reference sequence). The V and J ends lost 6 bases and 6 bases respectively, with 20 bases between them. This CDR3 region has 15 residues. This CDR3 is CASKPWQGRWDTQYF. The CDR3 region has the DNA TGTGCCAGCAAACCCTGGCAGGGCCGATGGGATACGCAGTATTTT.

In this sample, this clone turned up a few times. The J gene is TRBJ2-2, the V gene TRBV7-9; D is unclear. Germline V gene sequence: CDR1 SEHNR, CDR2 FQNEAQ (reference sequence). The CDR3 spans 14 residues. V dropped 5 bases and J dropped 6 bases, with 13 bases sitting between them. The CDR3 nucleotides read TGTGCCAGCAGCGACAACACTCGGTCCGGGGAGCTGTTTTTT. It is translated as CASSDNTRSGELFF.

The V call is TRBV7-6, the J call TRBJ2-7; a weak D match, TRBD2 (5 bases). CDR3 length: 14 amino acids. Germline-derived CDR1 and CDR2 are SGHVS and FNYEAQ. The V end lost 5 bases, the J end lost 2 bases, and 13 bases lay between the germline ends. The CDR3 here is CASSVSGSTYEQYF. Written as DNA, the CDR3 is TGTGCCAGCAGCGTCTCGGGGTCGACCTACGAGCAGTACTTC. Based on the CDR3 plus reference TRBV7-6 and TRBJ2-7, the full variable domain is GAGVSQSPRYKVTKRGQDVALRCDPISGHVSLYWYRQALGQGPEFLTYFNYEAQQDKSGLPNDRFSAERPEGSISTLTIQRTEQRDSAMYRCASSVSGSTYEQYFGPGTRLTVT.

The V gene is TRBV7-9, the J gene TRBJ2-7; D is uncertain. Deletions cut 5 bases from V and 4 bases from J, with 9 bases between. Germline-derived CDR1 and CDR2 are SEHNR and FQNEAQ (reference sequence). CDR3 size: 12 residues. CDR3 in amino acids: CASSPSGYEQYF. CDR3 DNA sequence: TGTGCCAGCAGCCCAAGTGGGTACGAGCAGTACTTC.

This chain connects TRBV7-3 to TRBJ2-2; D remains ambiguous. The CDR3 extends over 12 amino acids. Germline-derived CDR1 and CDR2 are SGHTA and FQGTGA. The V end lost 3 bases, the J end lost 11 bases, and 10 bases lay between the germline ends. CDR3 bases: TGTGCCAGCAGCTTTTTCGGTGAAGAGCTGTTTTTT. Protein: CASSFFGEELFF. The full variable domain, in which reference TRBV7-3 and TRBJ2-2 provide the parts outside the CDR3, is GAGVSQTPSNKVTEKGKYVELRCDPISGHTALYWYRQSLGQGPEFLIYFQGTGAADDSGLPNDRFFAVRPEGSVSTLKIQRTERGDSAVYLCASSFFGEELFFGEGSRLTVL.

The chain couples TRBV19 to TRBJ1-5; tentatively, D is TRBD1 (5 bases). This CDR3 is 14 amino acids long. The germline V gene encodes CDR1 LNHDA and CDR2 SQIVND (reference sequence). V lost 2 bases, J lost 7 bases, and 12 bases lay in between. CDR3 residues: CASSITGYGQPQHF. DNA of the CDR3: TGTGCCAGTAGTATAACAGGTTACGGCCAGCCCCAGCATTTT.

This clone was recorded a few times. The chain couples TRBV5-5 to TRBJ1-1; 7 nucleotides align to TRBD1. CDR1 is SGHKS, CDR2 YYEKEE, per germline (reference sequence). The ends lost 4 bases at V and 5 bases at J; junction bases unmatched: 5. The CDR3 spans 13 residues. Here the CDR3 DNA reads TGTGCCAGCAGCCCCGGGACAGAAACTGAAGCTTTCTTT. Translated, it gives CASSPGTETEAFF. The complete variable domain, with remaining parts taken from reference TRBV5-5 and TRBJ1-1, reads DAGVTQSPTHLIKTRGQQVTLRCSPISGHKSVSWYQQVLGQGPQFIFQYYEKEERGRGNFPDRFSARQFPNYSSELNVNALLLGDSALYLCASSPGTETEAFFGQGTRLTVV.